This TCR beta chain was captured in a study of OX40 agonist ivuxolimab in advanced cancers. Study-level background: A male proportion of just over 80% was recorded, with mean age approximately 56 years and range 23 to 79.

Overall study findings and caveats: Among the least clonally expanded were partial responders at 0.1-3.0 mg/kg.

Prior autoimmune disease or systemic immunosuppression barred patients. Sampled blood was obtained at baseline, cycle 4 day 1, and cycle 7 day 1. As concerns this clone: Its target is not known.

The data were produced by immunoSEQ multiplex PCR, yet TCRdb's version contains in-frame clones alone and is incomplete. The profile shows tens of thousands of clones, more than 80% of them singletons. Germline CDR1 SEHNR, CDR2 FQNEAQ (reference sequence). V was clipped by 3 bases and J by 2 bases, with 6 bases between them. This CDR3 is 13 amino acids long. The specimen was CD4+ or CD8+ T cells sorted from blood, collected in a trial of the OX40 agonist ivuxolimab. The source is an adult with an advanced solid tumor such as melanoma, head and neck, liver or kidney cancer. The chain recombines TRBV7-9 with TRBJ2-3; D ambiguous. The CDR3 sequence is CASSFQPTDTQYF. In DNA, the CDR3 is TGTGCCAGCAGCTTCCAGCCCACAGATACGCAGTATTTT.